These 9 T cell receptor beta chains share one sample of origin, sequenced in a study of molecular identifiers for immune sequencing clone quantification. TCRdb passed the PCR reads through MiXCR, listing each CDR3 protein once. The sample carries roughly 100,000 distinct CDR3 sequences, 35% recorded once. Sequenced sample: naive CD8+ T cells from blood, with Jurkat cell RNA spiked in. Subset denoted: FACS-sorted CD8+CD4-CCR7+CD45RA+ naive T cells. These receptors originate from a human donor in good health. Some libraries in this study had Jurkat cell RNA spiked in.

This clonotype came up a few times. The chain joins TRBV20-1 to TRBJ2-7; D unclear. CDR1 and CDR2 (germline): DFQATT, SNEGSKA (reference sequence). This CDR3 is 14 amino acids long. Trimming left V 3 bases short and J 3 bases short, with 15 bases between. CDR3 sequence: CSARDVTVLYEQYF. For the CDR3, the DNA is TGCAGTGCTAGGGACGTCACGGTCCTCTACGAGCAGTACTTC.

This chain connects TRBV28 to TRBJ2-7; the D gene is possibly TRBD1 (6 bases). Between the trimmed V and J ends, which lost 5 bases and 1 base, there was a span of 15 bases. The CDR3 sequence is 15 residues long. The germline CDR1 and CDR2 sequences are MDHEN and SYDVKM. The CDR3 is CASSQDRLPSYEQYF. The DNA of the CDR3 is TGTGCCAGCAGTCAAGACAGGCTCCCATCCTACGAGCAGTACTTC.

The CDR3 protein is CASGHPGDPTYEQYF. The CDR3 bases are TGTGCCAGCGGCCACCCAGGGGACCCAACCTACGAGCAGTACTTC. The chain joins TRBV11-2 to TRBJ2-7, with D possibly being TRBD1 (6 bases). The V end was cut by 8 bases, the J end by 2 bases, with 19 bases between. Germline CDR1 reads SGHAT; CDR2 reads FQNNGV. This CDR3 has 15 residues.

About this clonotype itself: A much bigger clone sits one base away, suggesting this may be a read error. CDR3 sequence: CAGSFEDYGSYNEQFF. The CDR3 nucleotides are TGTGCCGGCAGCTTCGAGGACTATGGCTCCTACAATGAGCAGTTCTTC. This chain links TRBV7-2 with TRBJ2-1; D possibly corresponds to TRBD2 (6 bases). This CDR3 is 16 amino acids long. Germline assignment: CDR1 SGHTA and CDR2 FQGNSA.

This chain links TRBV19 with TRBJ2-3; unclear D gene. V lost 5 bases and J lost 8, with 20 bases in between. The CDR3 runs 15 residues. Germline values: CDR1 LNHDA, CDR2 SQIVND (reference sequence). The CDR3 DNA reads as TGTGCCAGTAGTCCCACCGGGTATTCCGGAGCTACGCAGTATTTT. It codes for CASSPTGYSGATQYF.

This clonotype has ten or more counts. The CDR3 loop is CASSHGGLSGEQYF. CDR3 nucleotide sequence: TGTGCCAGCAGCCATGGGGGGCTGAGTGGCGAGCAGTACTTC. This chain connects TRBV4-2 to TRBJ2-7; tentatively, D is TRBD1 or TRBD2 (6 bases each). The germline V and J ends were trimmed by 3 bases and 6 bases, with 15 bases remaining between them. The CDR3 has 14 amino acids. Germline CDR1 LGHNA, CDR2 YNFKEQ.

This clonotype has just one count. The junction and the germline gene differ at one end; a read error may be behind it. CDR3 nucleotide sequence: TGTGCCAGCAGCTCCGGGGCCTACACCTTAGCCAAAGACATTCAGTACTTC. Amino acids: CASSSGAYTLAKDIQYF. The chain links TRBV11-2 to TRBJ2-4, with D possibly being TRBD1 or TRBD2 (5 bases each). Germline V gene data show CDR1 as SGHAT and CDR2 as FQNNGV. The CDR3 runs 17 residues.

This clonotype was found many times. V is TRBV20-1 and J is TRBJ2-7; no reliable D call. V was clipped by 0 bases and J by 6 bases, with 6 bases between them. Germline V gene data show CDR1 as DFQATT and CDR2 as SNEGSKA (reference sequence). The CDR3 runs to 11 residues. The CDR3 sequence: CSARDPPEQYF. The CDR3 nucleotides are TGCAGTGCTAGAGACCCTCCCGAGCAGTACTTC.

The V and J genes are TRBV13 and TRBJ1-5; D ambiguous. Per germline, CDR1 PRHDT and CDR2 FYEKMQ (reference sequence). The V end was cut by 4 bases, the J end by 5 bases, with 6 bases between. The CDR3 is 12 amino acids. The CDR3 is CASSSQYQPQHF. Here the CDR3 DNA reads TGTGCCAGCAGCTCTCAGTATCAGCCCCAGCATTTT.